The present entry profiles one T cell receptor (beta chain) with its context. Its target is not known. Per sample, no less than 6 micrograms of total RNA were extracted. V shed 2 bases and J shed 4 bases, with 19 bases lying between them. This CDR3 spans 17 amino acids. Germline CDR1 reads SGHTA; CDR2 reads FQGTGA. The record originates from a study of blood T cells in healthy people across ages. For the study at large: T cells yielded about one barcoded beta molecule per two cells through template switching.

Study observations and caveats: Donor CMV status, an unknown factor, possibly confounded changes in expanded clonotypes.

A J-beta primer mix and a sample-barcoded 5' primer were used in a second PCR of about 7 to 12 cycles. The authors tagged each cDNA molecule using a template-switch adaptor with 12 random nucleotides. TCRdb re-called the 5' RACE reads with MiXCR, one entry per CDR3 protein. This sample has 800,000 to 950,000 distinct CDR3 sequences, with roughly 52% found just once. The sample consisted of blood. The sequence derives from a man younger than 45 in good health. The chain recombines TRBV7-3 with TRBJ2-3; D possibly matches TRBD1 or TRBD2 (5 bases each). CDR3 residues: CASSLGHRDPRADTQYF. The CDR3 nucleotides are TGTGCCAGCAGCTTAGGTCACCGGGACCCGAGGGCAGATACGCAGTATTTT.